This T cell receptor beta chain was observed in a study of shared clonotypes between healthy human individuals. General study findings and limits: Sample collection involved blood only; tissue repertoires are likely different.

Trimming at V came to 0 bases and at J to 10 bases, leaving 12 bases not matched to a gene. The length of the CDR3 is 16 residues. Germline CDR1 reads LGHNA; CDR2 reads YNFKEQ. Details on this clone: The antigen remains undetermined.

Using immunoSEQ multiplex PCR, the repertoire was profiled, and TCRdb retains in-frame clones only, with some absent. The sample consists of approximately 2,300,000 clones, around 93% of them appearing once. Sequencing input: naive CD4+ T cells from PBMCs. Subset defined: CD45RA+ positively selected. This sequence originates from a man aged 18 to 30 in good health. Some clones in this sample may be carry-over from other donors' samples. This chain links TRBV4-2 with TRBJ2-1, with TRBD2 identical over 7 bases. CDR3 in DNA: TGTGCCAGCAGCCAAGAAGGCGGGACTATTCGGGGCGAGCAGTTCTTC. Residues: CASSQEGGTIRGEQFF.